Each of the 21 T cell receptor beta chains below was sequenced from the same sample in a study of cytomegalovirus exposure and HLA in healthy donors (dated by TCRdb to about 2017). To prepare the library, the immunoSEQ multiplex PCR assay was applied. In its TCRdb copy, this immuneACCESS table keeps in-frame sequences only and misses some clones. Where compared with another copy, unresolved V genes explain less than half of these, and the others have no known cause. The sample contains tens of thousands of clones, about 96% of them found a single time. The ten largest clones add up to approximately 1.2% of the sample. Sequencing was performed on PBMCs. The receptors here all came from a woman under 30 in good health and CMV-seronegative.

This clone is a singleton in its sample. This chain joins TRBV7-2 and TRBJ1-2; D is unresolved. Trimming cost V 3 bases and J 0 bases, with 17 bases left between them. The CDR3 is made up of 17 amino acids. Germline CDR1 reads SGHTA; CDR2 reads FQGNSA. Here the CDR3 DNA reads TGTGCCAGCAGCTTGCGGGCCGCGAGAAACCCTAACTATGGCTACACCTTC. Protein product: CASSLRAARNPNYGYTF. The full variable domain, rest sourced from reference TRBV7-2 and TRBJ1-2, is GAGVSQSPSNKVTEKGKDVELRCDPISGHTALYWYRQSLGQGLEFLIYFQGNSAPDKSGLPSDRFSAERTGGSVSTLTIQRTQQEDSAVYLCASSLRAARNPNYGYTFGSGTRLTVV.

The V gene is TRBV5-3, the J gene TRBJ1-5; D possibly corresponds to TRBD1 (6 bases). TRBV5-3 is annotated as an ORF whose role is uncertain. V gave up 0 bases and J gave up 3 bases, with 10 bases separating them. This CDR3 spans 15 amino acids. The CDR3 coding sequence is TGTGCCAGAAGCTTGGACAGGGTGAACAATCAGCCCCAGCATTTT. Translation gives CARSLDRVNNQPQHF.

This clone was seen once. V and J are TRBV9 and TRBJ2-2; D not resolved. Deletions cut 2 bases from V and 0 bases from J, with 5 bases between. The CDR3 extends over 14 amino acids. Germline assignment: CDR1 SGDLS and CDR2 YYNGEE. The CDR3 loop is CASSVGPNTGELFF. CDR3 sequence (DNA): TGTGCCAGCAGCGTGGGCCCGAACACCGGGGAGCTGTTTTTT.

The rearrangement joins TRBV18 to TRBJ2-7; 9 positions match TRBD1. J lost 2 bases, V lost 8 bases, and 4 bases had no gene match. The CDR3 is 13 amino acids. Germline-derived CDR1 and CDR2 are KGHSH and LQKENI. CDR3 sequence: CASRQGGTYEQYF. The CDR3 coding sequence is TGTGCCAGCCGACAGGGGGGGACCTACGAGCAGTACTTC.

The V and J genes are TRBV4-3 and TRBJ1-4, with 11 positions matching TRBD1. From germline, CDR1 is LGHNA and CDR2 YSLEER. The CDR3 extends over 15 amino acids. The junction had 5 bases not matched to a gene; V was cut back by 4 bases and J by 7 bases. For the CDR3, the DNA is TGCGCCAGCAGCCCTACCGGGACAGGGGGTGAAAAACTGTTTTTT. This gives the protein CASSPTGTGGEKLFF.

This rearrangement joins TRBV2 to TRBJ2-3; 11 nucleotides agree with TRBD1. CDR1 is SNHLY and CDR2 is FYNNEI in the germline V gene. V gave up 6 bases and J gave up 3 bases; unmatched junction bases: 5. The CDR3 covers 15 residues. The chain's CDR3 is CASSVGQGVTDTQYF. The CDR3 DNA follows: TGTGCCAGCAGCGTGGGACAGGGGGTAACAGATACGCAGTATTTT.

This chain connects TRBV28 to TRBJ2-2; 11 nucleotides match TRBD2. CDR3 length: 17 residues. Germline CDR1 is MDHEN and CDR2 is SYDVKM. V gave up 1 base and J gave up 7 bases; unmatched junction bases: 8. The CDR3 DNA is TGTGCCAGCAGTTTATTAGGGCTAGCGGGAGGCGGCGGGGAGCTGTTTTTT. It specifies CASSLLGLAGGGGELFF.

The CDR3 nucleotides read TGTGCCAGCAGCTTAGTGGTGCTAGCGCCTAGCACAGATACGCAGTATTTT. As protein: CASSLVVLAPSTDTQYF. V is TRBV11-2 and J is TRBJ2-3, with D possibly matching TRBD2 (6 bases). The CDR3 has 17 residues. Germline V gene data show CDR1 as SGHAT and CDR2 as FQNNGV. The germline V and J ends were trimmed by 1 base and 0 bases, with 14 bases remaining between them.

As DNA, the CDR3 is TGTGCCAGCAGTGACCCGGGATCCTTTCGGGAAAAACTGTTTTTT. Its translation is CASSDPGSFREKLFF. This rearrangement joins TRBV28 to TRBJ1-4, with D uncertain. Germline lookup yields CDR1 MDHEN and CDR2 SYDVKM. V lost 5 bases, J lost 8 bases, and 18 bases lay in between. This CDR3 comprises 15 residues. Filled out from reference TRBV28 and TRBJ1-4, the complete variable domain reads DVKVTQSSRYLVKRTGEKVFLECVQDMDHENMFWYRQDPGLGLRLIYFSYDVKMKEKGDIPEGYSVSREKKERFSLILESASTNQTSMYLCASSDPGSFREKLFFGSGTQLSVL.

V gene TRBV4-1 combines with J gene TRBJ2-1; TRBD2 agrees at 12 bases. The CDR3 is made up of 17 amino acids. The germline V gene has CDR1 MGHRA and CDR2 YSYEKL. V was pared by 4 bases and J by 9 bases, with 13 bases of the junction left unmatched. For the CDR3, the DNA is TGCGCCAGCAGCCTCCGGACTAGCGGGGATAGGGGGTTTGAGCAGTTCTTC. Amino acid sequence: CASSLRTSGDRGFEQFF.

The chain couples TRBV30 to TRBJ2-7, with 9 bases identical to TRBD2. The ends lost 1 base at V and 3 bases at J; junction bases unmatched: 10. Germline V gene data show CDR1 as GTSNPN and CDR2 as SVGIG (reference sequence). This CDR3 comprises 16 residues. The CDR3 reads CAWSAGLGSGSYEQYF. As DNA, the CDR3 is TGTGCCTGGAGTGCGGGGTTGGGTAGCGGGAGCTACGAGCAGTACTTC.

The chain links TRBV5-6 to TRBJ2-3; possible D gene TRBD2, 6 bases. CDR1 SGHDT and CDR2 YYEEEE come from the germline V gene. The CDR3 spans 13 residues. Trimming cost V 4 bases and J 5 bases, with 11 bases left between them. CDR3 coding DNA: TGTGCCAGCAGCCATTCCGGGGGAGATACGCAGTATTTT. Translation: CASSHSGGDTQYF.

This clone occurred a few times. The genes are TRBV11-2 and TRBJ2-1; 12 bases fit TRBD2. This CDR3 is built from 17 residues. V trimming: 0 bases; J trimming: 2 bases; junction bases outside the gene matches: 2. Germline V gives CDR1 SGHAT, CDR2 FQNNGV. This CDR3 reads CASSLEGLAGTYNEQFF. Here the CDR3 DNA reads TGTGCCAGCAGCTTAGAGGGACTAGCGGGCACCTACAATGAGCAGTTCTTC.

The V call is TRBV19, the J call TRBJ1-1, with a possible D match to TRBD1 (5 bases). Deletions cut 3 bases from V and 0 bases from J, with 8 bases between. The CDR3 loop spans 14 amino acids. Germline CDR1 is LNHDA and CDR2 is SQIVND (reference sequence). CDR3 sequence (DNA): TGTGCCAGTAGTATTTTCAGGGTGAACACTGAAGCTTTCTTT. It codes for CASSIFRVNTEAFF.

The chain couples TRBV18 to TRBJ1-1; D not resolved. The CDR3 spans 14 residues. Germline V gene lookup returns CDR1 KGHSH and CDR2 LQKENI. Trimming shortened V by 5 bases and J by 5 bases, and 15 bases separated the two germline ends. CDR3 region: CASSSLAGGTEAFF. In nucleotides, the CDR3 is TGTGCCAGCTCATCCCTGGCGGGCGGGACTGAAGCTTTCTTT.

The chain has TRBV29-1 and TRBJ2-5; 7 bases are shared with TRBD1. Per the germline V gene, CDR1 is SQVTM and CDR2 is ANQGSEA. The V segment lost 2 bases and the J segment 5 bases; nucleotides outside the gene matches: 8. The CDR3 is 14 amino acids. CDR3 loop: CSVERGGWGETQYF. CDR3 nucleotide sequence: TGCAGCGTTGAACGAGGGGGCTGGGGGGAGACCCAGTACTTC.

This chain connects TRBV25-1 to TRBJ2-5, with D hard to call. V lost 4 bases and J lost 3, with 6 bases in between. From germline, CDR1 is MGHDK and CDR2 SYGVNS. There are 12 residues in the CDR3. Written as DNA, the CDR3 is TGTGCCAGCAGTGGGGCCAAAGAGACCCAGTACTTC. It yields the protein CASSGAKETQYF.

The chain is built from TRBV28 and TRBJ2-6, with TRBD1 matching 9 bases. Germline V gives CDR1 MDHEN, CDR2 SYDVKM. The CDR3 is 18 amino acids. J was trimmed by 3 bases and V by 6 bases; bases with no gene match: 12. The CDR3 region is CASSPGTGRESGANVLTF. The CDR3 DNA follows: TGTGCCAGCAGCCCCGGGACAGGGAGGGAAAGTGGGGCCAACGTCCTGACTTTC.

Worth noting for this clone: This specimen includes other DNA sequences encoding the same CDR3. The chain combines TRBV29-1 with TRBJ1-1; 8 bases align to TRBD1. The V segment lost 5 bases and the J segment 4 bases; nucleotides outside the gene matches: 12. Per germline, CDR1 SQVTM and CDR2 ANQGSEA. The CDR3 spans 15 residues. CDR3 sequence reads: CSVWGANRGATEAFF. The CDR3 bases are TGCAGCGTTTGGGGGGCGAACAGGGGGGCCACTGAAGCTTTCTTT.

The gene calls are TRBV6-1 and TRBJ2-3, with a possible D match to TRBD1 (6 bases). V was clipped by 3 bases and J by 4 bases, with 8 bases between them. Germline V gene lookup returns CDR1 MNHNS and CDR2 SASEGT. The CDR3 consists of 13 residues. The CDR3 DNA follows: TGTGCCAGCAGTGATCGACAGGCAGATACGCAGTATTTT. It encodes CASSDRQADTQYF.

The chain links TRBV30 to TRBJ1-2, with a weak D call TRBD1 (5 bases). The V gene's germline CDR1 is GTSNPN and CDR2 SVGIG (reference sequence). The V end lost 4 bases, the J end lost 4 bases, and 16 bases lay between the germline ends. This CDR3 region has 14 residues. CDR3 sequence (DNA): TGTGCCTGGAAGGTTGGGTCAGGGTCCTATGGCTACACCTTC. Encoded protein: CAWKVGSGSYGYTF.